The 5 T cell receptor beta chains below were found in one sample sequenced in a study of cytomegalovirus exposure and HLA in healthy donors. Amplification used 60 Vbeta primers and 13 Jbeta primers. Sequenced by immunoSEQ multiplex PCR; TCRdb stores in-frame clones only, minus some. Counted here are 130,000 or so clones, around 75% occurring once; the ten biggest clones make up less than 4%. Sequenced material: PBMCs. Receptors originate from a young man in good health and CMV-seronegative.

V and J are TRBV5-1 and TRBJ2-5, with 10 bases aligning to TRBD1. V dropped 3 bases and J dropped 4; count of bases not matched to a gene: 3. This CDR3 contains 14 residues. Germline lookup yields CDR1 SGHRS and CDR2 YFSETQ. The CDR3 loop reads CASSYRTGGETQYF. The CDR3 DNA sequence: TGCGCCAGCAGCTATAGGACAGGGGGAGAGACCCAGTACTTC.

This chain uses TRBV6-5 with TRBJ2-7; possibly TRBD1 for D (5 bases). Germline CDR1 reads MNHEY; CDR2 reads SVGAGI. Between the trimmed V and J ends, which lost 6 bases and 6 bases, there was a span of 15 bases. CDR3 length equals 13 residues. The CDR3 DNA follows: TGTGCCAGCAGGGAATTCAGGGATTCCGAGCAGTACTTC. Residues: CASREFRDSEQYF.

The CDR3 region has the DNA TGTGCCAGCAGTGTATCAGGGGAAAATCAGCCCCAGCATTTT. Protein: CASSVSGENQPQHF. J is TRBJ1-5 and V is TRBV6-1, with D maybe TRBD1 (6 bases). Per the germline V gene, CDR1 is MNHNS and CDR2 is SASEGT. Between the trimmed V and J ends, which lost 4 bases and 4 bases, there was a span of 11 bases. This CDR3 has 14 residues.

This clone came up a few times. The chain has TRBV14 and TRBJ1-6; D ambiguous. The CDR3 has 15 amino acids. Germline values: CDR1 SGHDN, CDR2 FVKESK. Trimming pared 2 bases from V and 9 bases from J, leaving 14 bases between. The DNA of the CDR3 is TGTGCCAGCAGCCAATCACTCACGCCTGCTTCACCCCTCCACTTT. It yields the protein CASSQSLTPASPLHF.

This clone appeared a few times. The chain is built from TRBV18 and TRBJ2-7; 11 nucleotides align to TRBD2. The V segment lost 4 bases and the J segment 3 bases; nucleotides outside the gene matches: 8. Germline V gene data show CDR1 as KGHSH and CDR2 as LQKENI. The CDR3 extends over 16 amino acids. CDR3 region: CASSREGGTSGYEQYF. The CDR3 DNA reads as TGTGCCAGCTCACGGGAAGGGGGGACTAGCGGCTACGAGCAGTACTTC.